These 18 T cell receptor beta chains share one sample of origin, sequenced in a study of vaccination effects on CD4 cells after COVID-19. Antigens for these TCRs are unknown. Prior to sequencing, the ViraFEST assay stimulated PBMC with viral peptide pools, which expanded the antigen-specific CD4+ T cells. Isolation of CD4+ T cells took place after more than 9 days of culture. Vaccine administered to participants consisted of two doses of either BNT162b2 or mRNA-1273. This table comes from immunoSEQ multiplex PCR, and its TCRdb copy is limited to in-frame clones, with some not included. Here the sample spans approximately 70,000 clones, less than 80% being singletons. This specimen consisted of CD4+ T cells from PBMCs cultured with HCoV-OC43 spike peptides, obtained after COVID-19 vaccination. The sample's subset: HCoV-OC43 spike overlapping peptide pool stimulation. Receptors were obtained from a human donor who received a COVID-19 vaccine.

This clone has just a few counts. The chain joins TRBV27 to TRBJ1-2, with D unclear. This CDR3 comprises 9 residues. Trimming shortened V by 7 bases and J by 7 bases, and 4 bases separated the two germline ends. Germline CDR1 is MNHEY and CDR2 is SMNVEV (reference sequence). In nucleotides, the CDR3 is TGTGCCAGCATCAGTGGCTACACCTTC. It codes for CASISGYTF.

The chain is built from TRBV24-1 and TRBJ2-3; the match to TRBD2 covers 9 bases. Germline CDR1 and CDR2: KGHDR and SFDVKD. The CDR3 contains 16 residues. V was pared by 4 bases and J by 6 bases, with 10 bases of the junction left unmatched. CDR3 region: CATSEAAGGRGDTQYF. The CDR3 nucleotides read TGTGCCACCAGTGAAGCGGCGGGGGGGCGCGGGGATACGCAGTATTTT.

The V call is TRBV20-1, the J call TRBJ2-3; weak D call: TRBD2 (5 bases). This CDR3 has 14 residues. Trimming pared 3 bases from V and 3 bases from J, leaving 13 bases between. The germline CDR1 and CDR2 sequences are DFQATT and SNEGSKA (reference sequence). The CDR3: CSASAGLGTDTQYF. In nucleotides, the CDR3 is TGCAGTGCTAGTGCGGGTTTAGGGACAGATACGCAGTATTTT.

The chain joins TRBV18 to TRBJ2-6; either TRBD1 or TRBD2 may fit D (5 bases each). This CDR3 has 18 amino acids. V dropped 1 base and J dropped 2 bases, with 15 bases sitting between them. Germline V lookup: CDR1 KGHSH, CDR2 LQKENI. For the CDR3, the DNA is TGTGCCAGCTCACCACGGGGGATCGGTCTGGCTGGGGCCAACGTCCTGACTTTC. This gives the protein CASSPRGIGLAGANVLTF.

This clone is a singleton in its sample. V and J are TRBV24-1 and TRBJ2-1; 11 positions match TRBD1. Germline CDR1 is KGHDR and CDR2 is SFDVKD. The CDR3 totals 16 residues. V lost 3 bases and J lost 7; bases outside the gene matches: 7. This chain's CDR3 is CATSDPDRGLSNEQFF. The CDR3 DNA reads TGTGCCACCAGTGATCCGGACAGGGGGCTATCTAATGAGCAGTTCTTC.

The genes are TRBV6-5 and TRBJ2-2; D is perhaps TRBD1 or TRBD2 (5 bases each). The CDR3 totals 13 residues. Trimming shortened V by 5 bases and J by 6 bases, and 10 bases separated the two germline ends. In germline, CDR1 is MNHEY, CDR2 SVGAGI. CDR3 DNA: TGTGCCAGCAGTCGGGTGGGGGCCGGGGAGCTGTTTTTT. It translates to CASSRVGAGELFF.

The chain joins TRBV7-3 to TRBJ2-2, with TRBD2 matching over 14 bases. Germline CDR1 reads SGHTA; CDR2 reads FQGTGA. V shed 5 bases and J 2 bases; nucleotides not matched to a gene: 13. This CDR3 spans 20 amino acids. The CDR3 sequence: CASSPPSGLAGGTNTGELFF. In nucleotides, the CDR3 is TGTGCCAGCAGCCCTCCCTCCGGACTAGCGGGGGGAACCAACACCGGGGAGCTGTTTTTT.

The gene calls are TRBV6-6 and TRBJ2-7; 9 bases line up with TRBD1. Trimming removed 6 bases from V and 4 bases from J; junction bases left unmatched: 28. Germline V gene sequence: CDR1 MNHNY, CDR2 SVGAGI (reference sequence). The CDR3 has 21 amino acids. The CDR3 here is CASSRGRIPGQGSPRRYEQYV. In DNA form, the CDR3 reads TGTGCCAGCAGCAGGGGAAGGATACCGGGACAGGGTAGCCCCCGCCGTTACGAGCAGTACGTC.

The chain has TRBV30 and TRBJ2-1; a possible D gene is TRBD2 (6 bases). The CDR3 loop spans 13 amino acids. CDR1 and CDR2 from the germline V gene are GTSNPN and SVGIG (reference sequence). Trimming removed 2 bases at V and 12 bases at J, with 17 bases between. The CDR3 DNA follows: TGTGCCTGGAGTAGTAGCGGACAAACGGGGCAGTTCTTC. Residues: CAWSSSGQTGQFF.

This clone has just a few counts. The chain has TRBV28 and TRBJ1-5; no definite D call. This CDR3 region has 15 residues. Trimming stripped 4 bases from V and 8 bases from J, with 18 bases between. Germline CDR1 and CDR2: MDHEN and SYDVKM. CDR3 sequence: CASSSRMSRGEPQHF. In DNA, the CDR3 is TGTGCCAGCAGTTCTCGTATGTCGAGAGGAGAGCCCCAGCATTTT. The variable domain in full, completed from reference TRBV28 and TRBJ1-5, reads DVKVTQSSRYLVKRTGEKVFLECVQDMDHENMFWYRQDPGLGLRLIYFSYDVKMKEKGDIPEGYSVSREKKERFSLILESASTNQTSMYLCASSSRMSRGEPQHFGDGTRLSIL.

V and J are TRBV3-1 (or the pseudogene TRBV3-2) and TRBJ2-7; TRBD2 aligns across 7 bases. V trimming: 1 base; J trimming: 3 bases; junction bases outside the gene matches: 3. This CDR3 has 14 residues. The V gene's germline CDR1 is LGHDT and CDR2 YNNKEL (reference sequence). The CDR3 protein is CASSQGPSGYEQYV. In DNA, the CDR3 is TGTGCCAGCAGCCAAGGGCCTAGCGGCTACGAGCAGTACGTC.

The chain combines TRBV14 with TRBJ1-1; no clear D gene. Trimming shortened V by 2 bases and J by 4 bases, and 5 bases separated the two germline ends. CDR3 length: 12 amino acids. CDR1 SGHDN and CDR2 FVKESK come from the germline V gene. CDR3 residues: CASSQYTTEAFF. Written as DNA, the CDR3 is TGTGCCAGCAGCCAATATACCACTGAAGCTTTCTTT.

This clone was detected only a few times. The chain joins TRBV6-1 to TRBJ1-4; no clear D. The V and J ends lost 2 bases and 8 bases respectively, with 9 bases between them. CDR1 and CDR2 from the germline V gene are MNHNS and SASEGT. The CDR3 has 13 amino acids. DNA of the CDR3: TGTGCCAGCAGTGAAATAGGAGGAGAAAAACTGTTTTTT. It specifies CASSEIGGEKLFF.

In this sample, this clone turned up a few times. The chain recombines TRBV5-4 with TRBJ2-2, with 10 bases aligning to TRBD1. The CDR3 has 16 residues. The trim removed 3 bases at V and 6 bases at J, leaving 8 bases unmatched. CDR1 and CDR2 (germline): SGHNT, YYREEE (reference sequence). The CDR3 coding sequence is TGTGCCAGCAGCTCGGGGACAGGGGATTGGTCCGGGGAGCTGTTTTTT. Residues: CASSSGTGDWSGELFF.

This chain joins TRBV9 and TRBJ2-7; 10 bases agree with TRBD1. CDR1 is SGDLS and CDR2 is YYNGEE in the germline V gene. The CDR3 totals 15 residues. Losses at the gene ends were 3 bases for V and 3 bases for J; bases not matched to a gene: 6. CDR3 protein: CASSAGTGAYYEQYV. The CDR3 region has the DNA TGTGCCAGCAGCGCCGGGACAGGGGCGTACTACGAGCAGTACGTC.

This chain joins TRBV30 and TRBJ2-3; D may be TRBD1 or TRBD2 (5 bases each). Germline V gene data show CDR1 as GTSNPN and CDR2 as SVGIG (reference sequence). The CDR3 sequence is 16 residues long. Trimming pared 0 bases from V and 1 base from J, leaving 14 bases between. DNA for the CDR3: TGTGCCTGGAGTGTGGGGGTAGCGCCCCGCACAGATACGCAGTATTTT. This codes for CAWSVGVAPRTDTQYF. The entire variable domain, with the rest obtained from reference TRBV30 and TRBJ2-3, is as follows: SQTIHQWPATLVQPVGSPLSLECTVEGTSNPNLYWYRQAAGRGLQLLFYSVGIGQISSEVPQNLSASRPQDRQFILSSKKLLLSDSGFYLCAWSVGVAPRTDTQYFGPGTRLTVL.

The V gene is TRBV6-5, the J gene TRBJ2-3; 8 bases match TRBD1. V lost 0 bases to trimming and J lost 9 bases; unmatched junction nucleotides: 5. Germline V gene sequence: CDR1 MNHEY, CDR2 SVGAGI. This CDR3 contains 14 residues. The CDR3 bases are TGTGCCAGCAGTTACTCTGCGACAGGGGCAACGCAGTATTTT. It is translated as CASSYSATGATQYF.

The CDR3 protein is CASSRDREAGNYGYTF. The CDR3 nucleotides are TGTGCCAGCAGCCGGGACAGGGAGGCGGGTAACTATGGCTACACCTTC. The rearrangement links TRBV5-8 to TRBJ1-2; 9 nucleotides align to TRBD1. This CDR3 is built from 16 residues. Germline V gives CDR1 SGHTS, CDR2 YDEGEE. V lost 4 bases to trimming and J lost 1 base; unmatched junction nucleotides: 8.